This TCR beta chain was recovered during a study of response to subunit inactivated influenza vaccine. Study findings and constraints: After each seasonal influenza vaccination, few new T cells are recruited, the authors suggested.

V was clipped by 0 bases and J by 0 bases; unmatched bases: 5. Germline loops: CDR1 MGHRA, CDR2 YSYEKL. The CDR3 length is 16 residues. TCRdb independently ran MiXCR on the RT-PCR reads; one entry per CDR3 protein. In the table there are 200,000 to 250,000 distinct CDR3 sequences, 12% of which are singletons. This clonotype was picked up many times. What it binds is not known. The source of this sequence is a man aged 45 to 65 who received an inactivated influenza vaccine. Sequencing was performed on non-naive T cells sorted from PBMCs, taken roughly 2 weeks before vaccination. V usage is TRBV4-1 and J usage is TRBJ2-7, with TRBD2 matching 7 bases. The CDR3 spells CASSQDRGDFSYEQYF. In DNA form, the CDR3 reads TGCGCCAGCAGCCAAGATCGGGGGGATTTCTCCTACGAGCAGTACTTC.